This T cell receptor beta chain came from a study of blood T cell repertoires in COVID-19. Study in general: COVID-19 samples from acute and convalescent phases originated in the United States, Italy and Spain. The cDNA or gDNA used as material had been derived from T cells, B-cell-depleted T cells, or PBMCs.

Seattle's cohort entered during active infection and was followed longitudinally. Authors' methods: Nucleated cell counts were estimated from reference gene primer amplification. The repertoire was sequenced with immunoSEQ multiplex PCR; TCRdb's copy has only in-frame clones and lacks some. V and J calls plus clone size are reproduced from that table; the DNA served to infer D and trimming. Here the sample spans fewer than 350,000 clones, approximately 87% being singletons. This CDR3 comprises 13 residues. The germline CDR1 and CDR2 sequences are SGHAT and FQNNGV. V was clipped by 0 bases and J by 9 bases, with 10 bases between them.

This chain uses TRBV11-2 with TRBJ2-3; possible D gene TRBD1, 5 bases. Sequencing was carried out using peripheral blood. The receptor was isolated from a woman aged 25 to 39 with COVID-19, enrolled during active disease. The DNA for the CDR3 is TGTGCCAGCAGCTTAGATCCCTCAGGGACGCAGTATTTT. This gives the protein CASSLDPSGTQYF.